These T cell receptor beta chains were read from a single sample in a study of shared clonotypes between healthy human individuals. The data were produced by immunoSEQ multiplex PCR, yet TCRdb's version contains in-frame clones alone and is incomplete. This table has some 530,000 clones, roughly 80% appearing once. The sample was PBMCs. The receptors shown here come from a woman between 35 and 50 years old in good health. Some clones in this sample may be carry-over from other donors' samples. Both conserved end residues are part of each CDR3. D genes are given only for firm matches. Rows give clone size only sometimes, using once, few, many, or a class for an expanded clone.

v_gene	j_gene	abundance	d_gene	CDR3nt	CDR3aa
TRBV11-2	TRBJ1-1	.	.	TGTGCCAGTAGCCCTATACAGGGTCCTGAAGCTTTCTTT	CASSPIQGPEAFF
TRBV11-2	TRBJ1-3	.	.	TGTGCCAGCAGCTTTTGGACGAGCTCTGGAAACACCATATATTTT	CASSFWTSSGNTIYF
TRBV13	TRBJ1-2	.	.	TGTGCCAGCAGCTTAGATATAGGAGAATATGGCTACACCTTC	CASSLDIGEYGYTF
TRBV10-3	TRBJ1-4	once	TRBD1	TGTGCCATCAGTGAGTCACCGGGACAGAAGAATGAAAAACTGTTTTTT	CAISESPGQKNEKLFF
TRBV18	TRBJ2-7	.	.	TGTGCCAGCTCACCACAGGGTCTCTACGAGCAGTACTTC	CASSPQGLYEQYF
TRBV28	TRBJ2-7	.	.	TGTGCCAATCGCTCCTACGAGCAGTACTTC	CANRSYEQYF
TRBV5-1	TRBJ2-1	.	.	TGCGCCAGCAGCTTGGTAGGTTCCTACAATGAGCAGTTCTTC	CASSLVGSYNEQFF
TRBV28	TRBJ2-3	.	TRBD2	TGTGCCAGCAGGCCCAGCGGGAGAGGGACAGATACGCAGTATTTT	CASRPSGRGTDTQYF
TRBV27	TRBJ2-1	once	.	TGTGCCAGCAGTTACGGGACGAACAATGAGCAGTTCTTC	CASSYGTNNEQFF
TRBV30	TRBJ1-1	.	.	TGTGCCTGGATAAAGGACCTGAACACTGAAGCTTTCTTT	CAWIKDLNTEAFF
TRBV11-2	TRBJ2-1	.	TRBD1	TGTGCCAGCAGCCGGGACAGGGGTTACAATGAGCAGTTCTTC	CASSRDRGYNEQFF
TRBV5-6	TRBJ1-1	.	.	TGTGCCAGCAGCTTGACGGTCAGGGCCACTGAAGCTTTCTTT	CASSLTVRATEAFF
TRBV27	TRBJ2-3	once	.	TGTGCCAGGGGGGCCGAAAGCACAGATACGCAGTATTTT	CARGAESTDTQYF
TRBV5-6	TRBJ2-4	.	.	TGTGCCAGCAGCATCCGGACTTCCAAAAACATTCAGTACTTC	CASSIRTSKNIQYF
TRBV5-1	TRBJ2-1	.	TRBD2	TGCGCCAGCACCTTGGGGGGACTAGCGGGCAATGAGCAGTTCTTC	CASTLGGLAGNEQFF